These 18 T cell receptor beta chains were all obtained from the same sample, sequenced in a study of vaccination and CD4 T cells after COVID-19. The antigens of these receptors remain unknown. The Oncomine TCR Beta short-read assay was what sequenced the DNA obtained from cultured CD4+ T cells. TCRdb processed the PCR reads anew with MiXCR; each CDR3 protein has one entry. The sample yields roughly 13,000 distinct CDR3 sequences, roughly 52% seen once. The treatment is: roughly 10-day PBMC culture with coronavirus spike peptide pools or control peptides (ViraFEST assay). The sequencing sample was made of CD4+ T cells from blood, cultured in vitro. Receptors were obtained from a human donor who had recovered from COVID-19.

This clonotype was detected a few times. The chain uses TRBV7-2 and TRBJ2-2; D uncertain. The V end lost 5 bases, the J end lost 4 bases, and 17 bases lay between the germline ends. CDR3 length: 16 amino acids. Per the germline V gene, CDR1 is SGHTA and CDR2 is FQGNSA. The CDR3 loop reads CASSERTPSTTGELFF. The CDR3 nucleotides read TGTGCCAGCAGCGAAAGAACGCCCTCAACCACCGGGGAGCTGTTTTTT.

This clonotype was counted between two and nine times. The chain combines TRBV10-3 with TRBJ1-6, with 11 positions matching TRBD1. Per the germline V gene, CDR1 is ENHRY and CDR2 is SYGVKD. The CDR3 loop spans 14 amino acids. V was clipped by 6 bases and J by 10 bases; unmatched bases: 5. The CDR3 protein is CAISRDRGKSPLHF. DNA for the CDR3: TGTGCCATCAGCCGGGACAGGGGGAAGTCACCCCTCCACTTT.

Written as DNA, the CDR3 is TGTGCCAGCAGTTTAGGGGCGGCCTACGAGCAGTACTTC. Translated, it gives CASSLGAAYEQYF. This chain connects TRBV27 to TRBJ2-7, with a possible D match to TRBD1 (5 bases). This CDR3 is 13 amino acids long. Germline lookup yields CDR1 MNHEY and CDR2 SMNVEV (reference sequence). V was trimmed by 2 bases and J by 2 bases, leaving 7 bases between them.

The chain recombines TRBV4-1 with TRBJ2-1; 8 nucleotides line up with TRBD2. This CDR3 has 16 amino acids. Germline assignment: CDR1 MGHRA and CDR2 YSYEKL. V dropped 6 bases and J dropped 5; count of bases not matched to a gene: 12. CDR3 loop: CASRLLIAGTDNEQFF. In nucleotides, the CDR3 is TGCGCCAGCAGGTTGCTTATAGCGGGGACCGACAATGAGCAGTTCTTC.

This clonotype was counted only a few times. The J gene is TRBJ1-2, the V gene TRBV19; unclear D gene. The CDR3 consists of 12 residues. V dropped 5 bases and J dropped 3 bases, with 7 bases sitting between them. In germline, CDR1 is LNHDA, CDR2 SQIVND (reference sequence). The DNA for the CDR3 is TGTGCCAGTAGTTTCCGGGACTATGGCTACACCTTC. It encodes CASSFRDYGYTF.

The chain has TRBV18 and TRBJ2-7; 10 bases agree with TRBD2. With V trimmed by 0 bases and J by 2 bases, 1 base remained unmatched. CDR1 and CDR2 (germline): KGHSH, LQKENI. The CDR3 consists of 15 residues. The DNA of the CDR3 is TGTGCCAGCTCACCACCCCTAGCGGGGGCCTACGAGCAGTACTTC. Amino acid sequence: CASSPPLAGAYEQYF.

The chain links TRBV7-8 to TRBJ2-7; 10 nucleotides align to TRBD1. The CDR3 loop spans 17 amino acids. Trimming removed 6 bases from V and 2 bases from J; junction bases left unmatched: 13. Per germline, CDR1 SGHVS and CDR2 FQNEAQ. CDR3: CASRSHAMGQGTYEQYF. DNA for the CDR3: TGTGCCAGCAGATCCCATGCAATGGGACAGGGGACCTACGAGCAGTACTTC. The full variable domain, with the rest looked up from reference TRBV7-8 and TRBJ2-7, is GAGVSQSPRYKVAKRGQDVALRCDPISGHVSLFWYQQALGQGPEFLTYFQNEAQLDKSGLPSDRFFAERPEGSVSTLKIQRTQQEDSAVYLCASRSHAMGQGTYEQYFGPGTRLTVT.

The rearrangement links TRBV20-1 to TRBJ2-7; TRBD1 might be the D (6 bases). The germline V gene encodes CDR1 DFQATT and CDR2 SNEGSKA (reference sequence). V lost 4 bases to trimming and J lost 0 bases, with 13 bases between them. CDR3 length: 14 amino acids. CDR3 in amino acids: CSATPGALSYEQYF. As DNA, the CDR3 is TGCAGTGCTACACCAGGGGCCCTCTCCTACGAGCAGTACTTC.

The chain couples TRBV2 to TRBJ2-4, with 7 bases aligning to TRBD1. The CDR3 length is 20 residues. Germline CDR1 SNHLY, CDR2 FYNNEI. After removal of 0 bases from V and 0 bases from J, the junction contained 14 bases not matched to a gene. This CDR3 is CASSEAQGTATILAKNIQYF. The CDR3 DNA sequence: TGTGCCAGCAGTGAAGCGCAAGGGACAGCTACGATTCTAGCCAAAAACATTCAGTACTTC. Full variable domain (missing parts from reference TRBV2 and TRBJ2-4): EPEVTQTPSHQVTQMGQEVILRCVPISNHLYFYWYRQILGQKVEFLVSFYNNEISEKSEIFDDQFSVERPDGSNFTLKIRSTKLEDSAMYFCASSEAQGTATILAKNIQYFGAGTRLSVL.

This sequence joins TRBV30 and TRBJ1-2; no clear D. Per the germline V gene, CDR1 is GTSNPN and CDR2 is SVGIG (reference sequence). Trimming took 5 bases from V and 5 from J, leaving 12 bases between them. This CDR3 region has 12 residues. As DNA, the CDR3 is TGTGCCTGGGGGCAGACAAATTATGGCTACACCTTC. It is translated as CAWGQTNYGYTF.

The rearrangement joins TRBV9 to TRBJ2-3, with 11 bases fitting TRBD2. From germline, CDR1 is SGDLS and CDR2 YYNGEE. The J segment lost 1 base and the V segment lost 0 bases, leaving 4 bases of the junction unmatched. The CDR3 totals 17 residues. In DNA form, the CDR3 reads TGTGCCAGCAGCGTAGAACTAGCGGGGGCCCGCACAGATACGCAGTATTTT. Amino acid sequence: CASSVELAGARTDTQYF.

In this sample, this clonotype turned up once. V usage is TRBV7-8 and J usage is TRBJ1-4; D ambiguous. V lost 4 bases to trimming and J lost 3 bases, with 12 bases between them. The CDR3 extends over 15 amino acids. Germline CDR1 and CDR2: SGHVS and FQNEAQ. The CDR3 sequence is CASSYNSRANEKLFF. Written as DNA, the CDR3 is TGTGCCAGCAGCTACAACAGCCGCGCTAATGAAAAACTGTTTTTT.

The rearrangement joins TRBV7-8 to TRBJ2-7; TRBD2 is a possible D gene (5 bases). The CDR3 has 14 amino acids. Germline V lookup: CDR1 SGHVS, CDR2 FQNEAQ. V was clipped by 1 base and J by 3 bases, with 10 bases between them. CDR3 loop: CASSLDPGNYEQYF. The CDR3 region has the DNA TGTGCCAGCAGCTTAGATCCGGGAAACTACGAGCAGTACTTC.

The chain combines TRBV6-1 with TRBJ1-3; unclear D gene. V lost 2 bases and J lost 3, with 11 bases in between. Germline CDR1 and CDR2: MNHNS and SASEGT. This CDR3 region has 15 residues. The CDR3 DNA reads as TGTGCCAGCAGTGAAAGGACGTCCGATGGAAACACCATATATTTT. This gives the protein CASSERTSDGNTIYF.

The chain couples TRBV19 to TRBJ1-5, with no clear D. The CDR3 has 13 residues. The germline V gene has CDR1 LNHDA and CDR2 SQIVND (reference sequence). V was trimmed by 5 bases and J by 3 bases, leaving 8 bases between them. The CDR3 region has the DNA TGTGCCAGTAGTGGCAGACCCAATCAGCCCCAGCATTTT. Amino acid sequence: CASSGRPNQPQHF.

The CDR3 sequence: CASSLDGFTEAFF. The CDR3 nucleotides are TGTGCCAGCAGCTTGGACGGGTTTACTGAAGCTTTCTTT. The chain has TRBV5-4 and TRBJ1-1, with D unresolved. Germline V gene data show CDR1 as SGHNT and CDR2 as YYREEE (reference sequence). V lost 0 bases and J 5 bases, leaving 8 bases between the germline ends. The CDR3 consists of 13 residues.

V is TRBV25-1 and J is TRBJ1-5, with D perhaps matching TRBD1 (5 bases). Deletions cut 4 bases from V and 0 bases from J, with 7 bases between. The length of the CDR3 is 14 residues. In germline, CDR1 is MGHDK, CDR2 SYGVNS. CDR3 coding DNA: TGTGCCAGCAGTGGACAGACTAGCAATCAGCCCCAGCATTTT. Translated: CASSGQTSNQPQHF.

CDR3 coding DNA: TGTGCCAGCAGACGGGGACAGGGGGCGTCGATGGCGCAGTATTTT. Protein product: CASRRGQGASMAQYF. V usage is TRBV6-1 and J usage is TRBJ2-3; 12 bases map to TRBD1. V was clipped by 6 bases and J by 10 bases; unmatched bases: 11. Germline V CDR1 and CDR2: MNHNS, SASEGT. The CDR3 has 15 amino acids.